This T cell receptor beta chain was sequenced during a study of regulatory T cells in long-lasting Graves disease. According to the study, TCR beta libraries were built with iRepertoire HTBI primers and CDR3-region Arm-PCR. A single record per CDR3 protein comes from TCRdb applying MiXCR to the multiplex PCR reads. In the table there are about 460,000 distinct CDR3 sequences, approximately 15% of which are singletons. Time point defined: newly diagnosed GD, antithyroid drugs for less than 3 months. Making the TCR library involved RNA that had been extracted from PBMCs. This clonotype was seen more than once but under ten times. The germline CDR1 and CDR2 sequences are SGHDN and FVKESK. The CDR3 sequence is 14 residues long. The V and J ends lost 4 bases and 2 bases respectively, with 9 bases between them. Another study also made use of these data, one on T cells in Graves' hyperthyroidism and ophthalmopathy. That paper adds: Blood held most thyroid clonotypes expanded above 0.001 frequency.

The chain uses TRBV14 and TRBJ2-4, with unresolved D. The source was peripheral blood mononuclear cells (PBMCs), collected at new diagnosis, from a patient treated with antithyroid drugs. The sequence was obtained from a woman between 50 and 59 years old with Graves disease. The CDR3 here is CASSRATPKNIQYF. DNA for the CDR3: TGTGCCAGCAGCCGGGCCACCCCCAAAAACATTCAGTACTTC.